The source of this TCR beta chain is a study of PD-1 blockade in classical Hodgkin lymphoma. The method was immunoSEQ multiplex PCR; TCRdb's version includes in-frame clones alone and lacks a portion of them. The table shows around 15,000 clones, with around three fifths occurring only once. This clone turned up a few times. Its cognate antigen is unknown. General study points: Diminished baseline TCR diversity has been reported in newly diagnosed patients relative to healthy donors. Underlying causes for the observed repertoire differences were not defined, possibly disease activity or prior therapy. The study found that TCR diversity rose significantly by C4D1 in CD4+ but not CD8+ cells.

Every one of the patients relapsed after autologous stem cell transplantation (brentuximab vedotin exposure was variable). Patients had relapsed/refractory classical Hodgkin lymphoma with complete response, partial response or progressive disease as best response. Germline CDR1 is SQVTM and CDR2 is ANQGSEA. V was shortened by 3 bases and J by 4 bases, with 14 bases between the two germline ends. The CDR3 is 14 amino acids. The source was peripheral blood mononuclear cells (PBMCs), collected before the second cycle of nivolumab. The TCR originated in a human donor with classical Hodgkin lymphoma. The chain uses TRBV29-1 and TRBJ2-3; TRBD1 is a possible D gene (6 bases). The CDR3: CSVDEQGAADTQYF. The CDR3 bases are TGCAGCGTTGATGAACAGGGAGCGGCAGATACGCAGTATTTT.